Given below is one T cell receptor beta chain in context. CDR1 is LGHNA and CDR2 is YSLEER in the germline V gene. CDR3 length: 15 amino acids. Between the trimmed V and J ends, which lost 4 bases and 0 bases, there was a span of 10 bases. TCRdb re-analysed the RT-PCR reads in MiXCR, keeping a single row per CDR3 protein. The data hold hundreds of thousands of distinct CDR3 sequences, with approximately 15% observed a single time. V is TRBV4-3 and J is TRBJ1-3; D remains ambiguous. The clonotype was recovered from a female donor in good health, serving as a healthy control. Sequenced sample: memory CD4+ T cells from blood. CDR3 coding DNA: TGCGCCAGCAGCCCCCTAGGGAGCTCTGGAAACACCATATATTTT. It yields the protein CASSPLGSSGNTIYF.